Below, 8 T cell receptor beta chains from the same sample are listed, as sequenced in a study of siplizumab effects on memory and regulatory T cells. The method was immunoSEQ multiplex PCR; TCRdb's version includes in-frame clones alone and lacks a portion of them. The profile shows about 94,000 clones, approximately 93% of them singletons. Sequenced: non-Treg CD4+ T cells sorted from blood. Receptor source: a human donor in good health.

This clone turned up a few times. The V call is TRBV14, the J call TRBJ1-2; D remains ambiguous. There are 15 residues in the CDR3. Trimming removed 0 bases at V and 3 bases at J, with 11 bases between. Germline-derived CDR1 and CDR2 are SGHDN and FVKESK. The CDR3 region is CASSQDLGGYYGYTF. The CDR3 bases are TGTGCCAGCAGCCAAGATCTAGGCGGGTACTATGGCTACACCTTC.

The rearrangement uses TRBV5-1 and TRBJ1-2; 9 bases map to TRBD1. V lost 4 bases to trimming and J lost 5 bases; unmatched junction nucleotides: 3. The CDR3 is 13 residues long. The germline CDR1 and CDR2 sequences are SGHRS and YFSETQ. In nucleotides, the CDR3 is TGCGCCAGCAGCGATGGACAGGGGTATGGCTACACCTTC. Its protein product is CASSDGQGYGYTF.

The gene calls are TRBV6-1 and TRBJ2-7; TRBD1 or TRBD2 may be the D gene (7 bases each). The CDR3 covers 13 residues. Trimming took 11 bases from V and 0 from J, leaving 14 bases between them. Germline V lookup: CDR1 MNHNS, CDR2 SASEGT. For the CDR3, the DNA is TGTGCCGGCCAGGGGGGGAACTCCTACGAGCAGTACTTC. Protein sequence: CAGQGGNSYEQYF.

V gene TRBV30 combines with J gene TRBJ1-2; weak D call: TRBD1 (6 bases). V was shortened by 1 base and J by 5 bases, with 14 bases between the two germline ends. Germline-derived CDR1 and CDR2 are GTSNPN and SVGIG (reference sequence). The CDR3 is made up of 14 amino acids. The CDR3 is CAWSGGGAGYGYTF. Written as DNA, the CDR3 is TGTGCCTGGAGTGGTGGGGGCGCTGGGTATGGCTACACCTTC.

The rearrangement links TRBV19 to TRBJ2-1, with TRBD2 matching 7 bases. The CDR3 loop spans 17 amino acids. Trimming cost V 0 bases and J 7 bases; bases outside gene matches: 12. Germline lookup yields CDR1 LNHDA and CDR2 SQIVND (reference sequence). The CDR3 loop reads CASSIEGRLAGQNEQFF. For the CDR3, the DNA is TGTGCCAGTAGTATAGAAGGTAGATTAGCGGGCCAAAATGAGCAGTTCTTC.

The chain combines TRBV19 with TRBJ1-4; the match to TRBD1 covers 9 bases. The CDR3 covers 17 residues. With V trimmed by 5 bases and J by 0 bases, 7 bases remained unmatched. CDR1 and CDR2 (germline): LNHDA, SQIVND (reference sequence). In DNA form, the CDR3 reads TGTGCCAGTAGTGCAGGACAGGGGCCAGCAACTAATGAAAAACTGTTTTTT. It translates to CASSAGQGPATNEKLFF.

V is TRBV9 and J is TRBJ2-1, with 14 nucleotides matching TRBD2. Per the germline V gene, CDR1 is SGDLS and CDR2 is YYNGEE. Unmatched junction bases numbered 14, after V lost 3 bases and J lost 6 bases. The CDR3 spans 19 residues. The CDR3 bases are TGTGCCAGCAGCGGCCCGGGACACCAGGGACTAGCGGGGGTCAATGAGCAGTTCTTC. This sequence encodes CASSGPGHQGLAGVNEQFF.

V usage is TRBV11-3 and J usage is TRBJ2-7; perhaps TRBD2 as D (6 bases). V lost 4 bases and J 2 bases, leaving 18 bases between the germline ends. The length of the CDR3 is 16 residues. CDR1 SGHNT and CDR2 YENEEA come from the germline V gene. The chain's CDR3 is CASSSGLNINPYEQYF. Written as DNA, the CDR3 is TGTGCCAGCAGCTCGGGACTTAATATAAACCCCTACGAGCAGTACTTC.